Following are 6 T cell receptor beta chains from one sample sequenced in a study of OX40 agonist ivuxolimab in advanced cancers. TCRdb's table, derived via immunoSEQ multiplex PCR, lists solely in-frame clones and lacks some. The table records under 20,000 clones, 85% to 90% of them present only once. Sequencing used CD4+ or CD8+ T cells sorted from blood, obtained in a trial of the OX40 agonist ivuxolimab. The receptors originated from an adult with an advanced solid tumor such as melanoma, head and neck, liver or kidney cancer.

This chain connects TRBV10-3 to TRBJ2-1; possibly TRBD2 for D (6 bases). Looked up from germline, CDR1 is ENHRY and CDR2 is SYGVKD. V shed 0 bases and J shed 3 bases, with 9 bases lying between them. The CDR3 has 15 residues. DNA for the CDR3: TGTGCCATCAGTGAGTCGGGAGGAGGCTACAATGAGCAGTTCTTC. It encodes CAISESGGGYNEQFF.

The CDR3 loop reads CASRSVGLDSSGNTIYF. The DNA of the CDR3 is TGTGCCAGCAGGAGTGTGGGCTTAGACAGCTCTGGAAACACCATATATTTT. This sequence joins TRBV28 and TRBJ1-3; TRBD1 is a possible D gene (5 bases). Deletions cut 6 bases from V and 0 bases from J, with 18 bases between. From germline, CDR1 is MDHEN and CDR2 SYDVKM. The CDR3 is 17 amino acids.

The chain uses TRBV27 and TRBJ2-5, with 12 bases that match TRBD2. Germline V CDR1 and CDR2: MNHEY, SMNVEV (reference sequence). V shed 8 bases and J 5 bases; nucleotides not matched to a gene: 18. The CDR3 consists of 18 residues. In DNA, the CDR3 is TGTGCCAGCGCCCTCCGGAACCTAGCGGGAGGGCCGGTTGAGACCCAGTACTTC. Translated: CASALRNLAGGPVETQYF.

The chain is built from TRBV2 and TRBJ2-7; 11 nucleotides agree with TRBD1. The germline V gene encodes CDR1 SNHLY and CDR2 FYNNEI. The CDR3 consists of 13 residues. J lost 2 bases, V lost 7 bases, and 1 base had no gene match. The CDR3, as DNA: TGTGCCAGCACGGGACAGGGGGCCTACGAGCAGTACTTC. Its translation: CASTGQGAYEQYF.

V usage is TRBV7-9 and J usage is TRBJ2-7; D is perhaps TRBD1 (6 bases). This CDR3 contains 16 residues. The V end lost 5 bases, the J end lost 0 bases, and 17 bases lay between the germline ends. CDR1 SEHNR and CDR2 FQNEAQ come from the germline V gene (reference sequence). CDR3 in DNA: TGTGCCAGCAGCATACCTAAACAGGGAATCTCCTACGAGCAGTACTTC. It specifies CASSIPKQGISYEQYF. The complete variable domain, with remaining parts taken from reference TRBV7-9 and TRBJ2-7, reads DTGVSQNPRHKITKRGQNVTFRCDPISEHNRLYWYRQTLGQGPEFLTYFQNEAQLEKSRLLSDRFSAERPKGSFSTLEIQRTEQGDSAMYLCASSIPKQGISYEQYFGPGTRLTVT.

The J gene is TRBJ2-1, the V gene TRBV6-4, with unresolved D. Germline lookup yields CDR1 MRHNA and CDR2 SNTAGT. This CDR3 comprises 16 residues. The V end was cut by 0 bases, the J end by 6 bases, with 15 bases between. The DNA of the CDR3 is TGTGCCAGCAGTGACTCGATTGGTTTATTATCCAATGAGCAGTTCTTC. As protein: CASSDSIGLLSNEQFF.